What follows is one TCR beta chain and its context. The antigen remains unidentified. The data originate from a study of identical twins. V was pared by 0 bases and J by 4 bases, with 5 bases of the junction left unmatched. There are 16 residues in the CDR3. The germline gives CDR1 MGHRA, CDR2 YSYEKL. Points from the study as a whole: Analyses of zero insertions could be partly confounded by invariant MAIT and iNKT cells. Weaker excess twin sharing was observed in beta out-of-frame sequences. The more abundant beta clonotypes in cord blood had fewer insertions, and memory repertoires did not show this.

Using its own MiXCR run on the 5' RACE reads, TCRdb lists one record per CDR3 protein. The table records 300,000 to 400,000 distinct CDR3 sequences, roughly an eighth of them present only once. The same data also went into a second study, on yellow fever vaccine responses in identical twins.

The receptor was derived from a woman between 18 and 30 years old in good health. This chain uses TRBV4-1 with TRBJ2-1; 8 bases are shared with TRBD2. The sequencing input was CD8+ T cells sorted from blood. CDR3 residues: CASSQDNGRGYNEQFF. As DNA, the CDR3 is TGCGCCAGCAGCCAAGACAACGGGAGGGGGTACAATGAGCAGTTCTTC.